This entry lists 2 T cell receptor beta chains sequenced from one sample in a study of memory CD4+ T cells and cytomegalovirus serostatus. Single viable CD3+CD4+CD8-CD45RO+ cells were sorted as the memory CD4+ T cells. Produced via immunoSEQ multiplex PCR; TCRdb's table is partial and in-frame only. The sample holds about 82,000 clones; less than 90% are singletons and the top ten take around 0.78%. Sample: memory CD4+ T cells from blood. Source of these receptors: an adult in good health and CMV-seronegative.

The table lists this clone with a few counts. The chain is built from TRBV30 and TRBJ1-1; D gene uncertain. The V gene's germline CDR1 is GTSNPN and CDR2 SVGIG (reference sequence). The V end lost 1 base, the J end lost 5 bases, and 14 bases lay between the germline ends. The CDR3 is 14 residues long. The CDR3: CAWSGGESWTEAFF. The CDR3 DNA reads as TGTGCCTGGAGTGGAGGTGAGTCCTGGACTGAAGCTTTCTTT.

V usage is TRBV7-6 and J usage is TRBJ2-5; possible D gene TRBD1, 5 bases. CDR1 SGHVS and CDR2 FNYEAQ come from the germline V gene. Trimming left V 3 bases short and J 4 bases short, with 9 bases between. The CDR3 has 13 amino acids. The CDR3 nucleotides read TGTGCCAGCAGCTTCGCCGACAGAGAGACCCAGTACTTC. The encoded protein is CASSFADRETQYF.